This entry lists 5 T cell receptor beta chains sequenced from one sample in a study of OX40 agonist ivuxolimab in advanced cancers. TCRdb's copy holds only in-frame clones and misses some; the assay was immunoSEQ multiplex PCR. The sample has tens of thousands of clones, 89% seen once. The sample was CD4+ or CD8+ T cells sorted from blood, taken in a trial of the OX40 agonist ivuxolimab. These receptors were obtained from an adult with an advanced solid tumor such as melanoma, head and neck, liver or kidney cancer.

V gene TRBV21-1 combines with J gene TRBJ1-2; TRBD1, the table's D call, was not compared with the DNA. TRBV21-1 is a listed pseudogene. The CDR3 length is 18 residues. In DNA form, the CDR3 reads TGTGCCAGCAGCAAGACGGTAGGAGCACAGGGGAGCAACTATGGCTACACCTTC. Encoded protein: CASSKTVGAQGSNYGYTF.

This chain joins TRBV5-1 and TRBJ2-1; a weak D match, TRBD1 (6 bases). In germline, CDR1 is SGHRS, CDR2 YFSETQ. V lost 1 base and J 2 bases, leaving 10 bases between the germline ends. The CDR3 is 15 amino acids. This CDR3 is CASSLSGEPYNEQFF. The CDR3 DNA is TGCGCCAGCAGCTTGTCAGGGGAACCCTACAATGAGCAGTTCTTC.

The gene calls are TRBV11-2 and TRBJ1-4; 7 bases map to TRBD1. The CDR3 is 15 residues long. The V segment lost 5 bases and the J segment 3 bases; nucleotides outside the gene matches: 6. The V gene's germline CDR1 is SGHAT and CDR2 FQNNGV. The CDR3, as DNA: TGTGCCAGCAGCATTCCAGGGGGTCCTAATGAAAAACTGTTTTTT. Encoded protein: CASSIPGGPNEKLFF.

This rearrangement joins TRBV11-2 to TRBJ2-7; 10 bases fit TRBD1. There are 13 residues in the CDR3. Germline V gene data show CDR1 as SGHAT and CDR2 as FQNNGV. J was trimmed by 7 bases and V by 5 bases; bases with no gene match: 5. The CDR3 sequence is CASSPRDRGEQYF. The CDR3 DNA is TGTGCCAGCAGCCCACGGGACAGGGGTGAGCAGTACTTC.

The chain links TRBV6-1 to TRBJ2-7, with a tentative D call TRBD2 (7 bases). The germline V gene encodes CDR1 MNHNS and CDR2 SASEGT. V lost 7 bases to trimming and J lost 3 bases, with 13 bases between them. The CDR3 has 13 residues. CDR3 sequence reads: CASTEGGRYEQYF. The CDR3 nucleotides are TGTGCCAGCACCGAGGGGGGGCGCTACGAGCAGTACTTC.